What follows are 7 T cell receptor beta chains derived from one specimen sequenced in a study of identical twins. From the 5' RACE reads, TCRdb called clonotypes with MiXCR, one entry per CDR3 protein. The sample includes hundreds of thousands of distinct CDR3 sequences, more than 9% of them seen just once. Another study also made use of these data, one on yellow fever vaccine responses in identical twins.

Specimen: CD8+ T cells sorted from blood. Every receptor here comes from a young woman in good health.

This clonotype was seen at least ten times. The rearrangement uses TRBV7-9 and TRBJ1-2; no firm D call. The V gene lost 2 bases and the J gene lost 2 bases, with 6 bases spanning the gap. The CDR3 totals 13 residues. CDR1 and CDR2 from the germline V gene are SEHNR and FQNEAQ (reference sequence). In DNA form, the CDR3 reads TGTGCCAGCAGCTTATCAGTAAACTATGGCTACACCTTC. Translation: CASSLSVNYGYTF.

The CDR3 loop is CSAEARDRVETQYF. The CDR3 region has the DNA TGCAGTGCGGAAGCCCGGGACAGGGTCGAGACCCAGTACTTC. The chain is built from TRBV20-1 and TRBJ2-5; 9 bases match TRBD1. Germline V lookup: CDR1 DFQATT, CDR2 SNEGSKA (reference sequence). J gave up 5 bases and V 6 bases, and 10 bases lay outside the gene matches. The CDR3 contains 14 residues.

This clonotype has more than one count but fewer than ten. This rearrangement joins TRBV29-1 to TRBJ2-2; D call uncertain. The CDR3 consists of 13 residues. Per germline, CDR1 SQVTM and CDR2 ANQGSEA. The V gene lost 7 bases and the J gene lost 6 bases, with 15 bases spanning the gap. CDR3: CSGGGFAAGELFF. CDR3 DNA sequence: TGCAGCGGGGGTGGGTTCGCCGCCGGGGAGCTGTTTTTT.

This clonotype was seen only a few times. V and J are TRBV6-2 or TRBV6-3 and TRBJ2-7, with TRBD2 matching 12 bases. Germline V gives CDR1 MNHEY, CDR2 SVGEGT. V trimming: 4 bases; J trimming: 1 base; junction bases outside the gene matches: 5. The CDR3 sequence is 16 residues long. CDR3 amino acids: CASSFTSGRYSYEQYF. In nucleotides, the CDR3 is TGTGCCAGCAGTTTCACTAGCGGGAGGTATTCCTACGAGCAGTACTTC.

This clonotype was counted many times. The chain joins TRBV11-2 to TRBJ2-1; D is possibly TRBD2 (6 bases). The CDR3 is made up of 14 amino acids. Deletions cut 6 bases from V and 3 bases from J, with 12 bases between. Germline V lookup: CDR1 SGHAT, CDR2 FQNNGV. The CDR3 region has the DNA TGTGCCAGCAGTTCGGGGGAGGACTACAATGAGCAGTTCTTC. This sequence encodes CASSSGEDYNEQFF.

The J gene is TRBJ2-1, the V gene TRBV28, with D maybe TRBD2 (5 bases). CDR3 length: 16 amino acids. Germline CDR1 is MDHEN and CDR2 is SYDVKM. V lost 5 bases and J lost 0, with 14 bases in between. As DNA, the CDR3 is TGTGCCAGCAGTGACGAGGGTTGGAGCTCCTACAATGAGCAGTTCTTC. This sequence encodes CASSDEGWSSYNEQFF.

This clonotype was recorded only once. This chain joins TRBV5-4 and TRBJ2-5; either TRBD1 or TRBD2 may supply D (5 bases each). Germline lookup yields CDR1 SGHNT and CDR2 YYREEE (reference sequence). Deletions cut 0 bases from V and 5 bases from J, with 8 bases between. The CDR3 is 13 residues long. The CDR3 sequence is CASSLEGDETQYF. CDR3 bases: TGTGCCAGCAGCTTGGAAGGGGACGAGACCCAGTACTTC.